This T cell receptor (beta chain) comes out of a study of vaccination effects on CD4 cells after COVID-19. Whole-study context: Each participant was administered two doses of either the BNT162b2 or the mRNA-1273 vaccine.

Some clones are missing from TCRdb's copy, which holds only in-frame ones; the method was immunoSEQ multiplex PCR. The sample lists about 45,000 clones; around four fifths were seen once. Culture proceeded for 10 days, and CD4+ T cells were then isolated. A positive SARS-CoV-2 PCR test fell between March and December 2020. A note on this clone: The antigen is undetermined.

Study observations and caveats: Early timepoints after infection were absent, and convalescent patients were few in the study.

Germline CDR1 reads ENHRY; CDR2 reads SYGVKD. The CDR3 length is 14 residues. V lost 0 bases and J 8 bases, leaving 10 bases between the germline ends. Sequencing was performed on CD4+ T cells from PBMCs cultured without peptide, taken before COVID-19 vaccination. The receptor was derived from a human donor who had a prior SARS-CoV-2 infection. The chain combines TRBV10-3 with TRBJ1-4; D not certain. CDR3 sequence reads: CAISESGVGEKLFF. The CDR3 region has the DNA TGTGCCATCAGTGAGTCTGGGGTGGGCGAAAAACTGTTTTTT.